The clone carrying this TCR beta chain was counted only a few times. The entry originates in a study of blood T cell repertoires in COVID-19. As processed by the authors: Researchers report that nucleated cell counts were estimated from reference gene primer amplification. Generated by immunoSEQ multiplex PCR, the TCRdb table keeps only in-frame clones and is missing some. That table supplies the V and J calls and clone size; D and trimming were determined from the DNA. The sample gives tens of thousands of clones, more than 75% of which show up once; 24% is in the top ten. The CDR3 is 14 amino acids. Trimming cost V 7 bases and J 0 bases, with 9 bases left between them. Germline V gene sequence: CDR1 ENHRY, CDR2 SYGVKD.

The receptor was derived from a human donor in a cohort sampled during active COVID-19. The sample consisted of peripheral blood. The rearrangement uses TRBV10-3 and TRBJ2-2; the D gene is possibly TRBD1 (5 bases). For the CDR3, the DNA is TGTGCCATCACTGGACAAGCGAACACCGGGGAGCTGTTTTTT. This gives the protein CAITGQANTGELFF.